A single sample is the source of the 14 T cell receptor beta chains below, sequenced in a study of CD8 T cells in Susac syndrome. RNA, at about 0.5 to 1 ug, was reverse transcribed with random hexamers. Using its own MiXCR run on the immunoSEQ multiplex PCR reads, TCRdb lists one record per CDR3 protein. The sample contains a few hundred thousand distinct CDR3 sequences, about 91% of which appear only once. Sequenced: CD8+ T cells from PBMCs. The receptors were gathered from a human donor with multiple sclerosis.

This chain connects TRBV7-3 to TRBJ2-3, with D perhaps matching TRBD2 (5 bases). In germline, CDR1 is SGHTA, CDR2 FQGTGA. V was pared by 5 bases and J by 0 bases, with 12 bases between. The CDR3 is made up of 15 amino acids. This CDR3 reads CASSTSGISTDTQYF. The CDR3 DNA reads as TGTGCCAGCAGCACATCCGGGATTAGCACAGATACGCAGTATTTT.

This chain connects TRBV12-3 or TRBV12-4 to TRBJ2-7; possible D gene TRBD2, 5 bases. With 5 bases removed from V and 2 bases from J, the gap between germline ends came to 10 bases. CDR3 length equals 13 residues. This chain's CDR3 is CASSPPGAYEQYF. In DNA, the CDR3 is TGTGCCAGCAGTCCCCCCGGGGCCTACGAGCAGTACTTC.

The chain combines TRBV9 with TRBJ2-2; no clear D gene. The germline V gene has CDR1 SGDLS and CDR2 YYNGEE. Trimming shortened V by 3 bases and J by 7 bases, and 7 bases separated the two germline ends. The CDR3 sequence is 12 residues long. The CDR3 reads CASSATIGELFF. CDR3 bases: TGTGCCAGCAGCGCAACTATCGGGGAGCTGTTTTTT.

This clonotype was detected only once. This chain connects TRBV30 to TRBJ2-3; TRBD1 agrees at 7 bases. The CDR3 spans 12 residues. J gave up 3 bases and V 5 bases, and 2 bases lay outside the gene matches. The germline CDR1 and CDR2 sequences are GTSNPN and SVGIG (reference sequence). The CDR3 region has the DNA TGTGCCTGGGACAGGGTAACAGATACGCAGTATTTT. Translation gives CAWDRVTDTQYF.

The chain links TRBV19 to TRBJ2-7; 11 nucleotides line up with TRBD1. Germline V lookup: CDR1 LNHDA, CDR2 SQIVND (reference sequence). With V trimmed by 9 bases and J by 4 bases, 5 bases remained unmatched. This CDR3 is built from 13 residues. CDR3 DNA: TGTGCCAGCGGACAGGGGGCGCCGTACGAGCAGTACTTC. Its protein product is CASGQGAPYEQYF.

The CDR3 sequence is CASSWGPASYEQYF. The CDR3 DNA is TGTGCCAGCAGTTGGGGACCGGCCTCCTACGAGCAGTACTTC. The V gene is TRBV27, the J gene TRBJ2-7; D could derive from TRBD1 or TRBD2 (5 bases each). V was trimmed by 4 bases and J by 0 bases, leaving 10 bases between them. This CDR3 contains 14 residues. CDR1 MNHEY and CDR2 SMNVEV come from the germline V gene (reference sequence).

This chain connects TRBV28 to TRBJ2-3; no definite D call. Germline V gene lookup returns CDR1 MDHEN and CDR2 SYDVKM. Trimming removed 3 bases from V and 11 bases from J, with 18 bases in between. The CDR3 sequence is 14 residues long. The CDR3 sequence: CASSFLTGAGMQYF. In DNA form, the CDR3 reads TGTGCCAGCAGTTTTCTGACGGGCGCCGGAATGCAGTATTTT.

The gene calls are TRBV13 and TRBJ2-7, with a tentative D call TRBD1 (5 bases). CDR3 length: 15 residues. Trimming removed 0 bases at V and 0 bases at J, with 9 bases between. The germline CDR1 and CDR2 sequences are PRHDT and FYEKMQ (reference sequence). CDR3 sequence reads: CASSLGRQYSYEQYF. The CDR3 nucleotides read TGTGCCAGCAGCTTAGGTCGACAGTACTCCTACGAGCAGTACTTC. Together with reference TRBV13 and TRBJ2-7, the CDR3 gives the full variable domain: AAGVIQSPRHLIKEKRETATLKCYPIPRHDTVYWYQQGPGQDPQFLISFYEKMQSDKGSIPDRFSAQQFSDYHSELNMSSLELGDSALYFCASSLGRQYSYEQYFGPGTRLTVT.

The chain employs TRBV7-2 and TRBJ1-1; D is unclear. V was pared by 2 bases and J by 5 bases, with 9 bases between. Per germline, CDR1 SGHTA and CDR2 FQGNSA. The CDR3 spans 13 residues. DNA for the CDR3: TGTGCCAGCAGCTTAACCGGCTGGACTGAAGCTTTCTTT. Its protein is CASSLTGWTEAFF.

The chain combines TRBV11-2 with TRBJ2-1, with TRBD2 matching over 11 bases. With 0 bases clipped from V and 6 bases from J, the junction kept 10 bases outside the gene matches. Germline-derived CDR1 and CDR2 are SGHAT and FQNNGV. CDR3 size: 18 residues. CDR3 coding DNA: TGTGCCAGCAGCTTAGAGTTGCTAGCGGGGGGTCAGTTCAATGAGCAGTTCTTC. Its protein product is CASSLELLAGGQFNEQFF.

This rearrangement joins TRBV7-6 to TRBJ1-5, with D unresolved. Germline V gives CDR1 SGHVS, CDR2 FNYEAQ. The CDR3 is 13 amino acids. V lost 5 bases to trimming and J lost 4 bases, with 9 bases between them. The CDR3 sequence is CASSLRQNQPQHF. The CDR3 nucleotides are TGTGCCAGCAGCCTCCGGCAGAATCAGCCCCAGCATTTT. Full variable domain (remainder filled in from reference TRBV7-6 and TRBJ1-5): GAGVSQSPRYKVTKRGQDVALRCDPISGHVSLYWYRQALGQGPEFLTYFNYEAQQDKSGLPNDRFSAERPEGSISTLTIQRTEQRDSAMYRCASSLRQNQPQHFGDGTRLSIL.

The rearrangement links TRBV28 to TRBJ1-1, with D possibly matching TRBD1 (6 bases). The CDR3 has 14 amino acids. V shed 10 bases and J shed 0 bases, with 15 bases lying between them. Germline CDR1 reads MDHEN; CDR2 reads SYDVKM. The chain's CDR3 is CATTPGVLNTEAFF. The CDR3 coding sequence is TGTGCCACTACACCAGGGGTCCTGAACACTGAAGCTTTCTTT.

This clonotype came up a few times. The chain links TRBV29-1 to TRBJ2-1; D may be TRBD1 (6 bases). The CDR3 sequence is 15 residues long. Germline V gives CDR1 SQVTM, CDR2 ANQGSEA. Between the trimmed V and J ends, which lost 2 bases and 2 bases, there was a span of 13 bases. The CDR3: CSVEMRTGPYNEQFF. Written as DNA, the CDR3 is TGCAGCGTTGAAATGCGAACAGGGCCCTACAATGAGCAGTTCTTC.

The CDR3 is CASSLDSRVGGTWETQYF. As DNA, the CDR3 is TGTGCCAGCAGTTTAGACTCGAGGGTGGGGGGGACTTGGGAGACCCAGTACTTC. The chain carries TRBV27 and TRBJ2-5; 7 nucleotides line up with TRBD2. This CDR3 spans 18 amino acids. Per the germline V gene, CDR1 is MNHEY and CDR2 is SMNVEV (reference sequence). The junction had 17 bases not matched to a gene; V was cut back by 2 bases and J by 5 bases.